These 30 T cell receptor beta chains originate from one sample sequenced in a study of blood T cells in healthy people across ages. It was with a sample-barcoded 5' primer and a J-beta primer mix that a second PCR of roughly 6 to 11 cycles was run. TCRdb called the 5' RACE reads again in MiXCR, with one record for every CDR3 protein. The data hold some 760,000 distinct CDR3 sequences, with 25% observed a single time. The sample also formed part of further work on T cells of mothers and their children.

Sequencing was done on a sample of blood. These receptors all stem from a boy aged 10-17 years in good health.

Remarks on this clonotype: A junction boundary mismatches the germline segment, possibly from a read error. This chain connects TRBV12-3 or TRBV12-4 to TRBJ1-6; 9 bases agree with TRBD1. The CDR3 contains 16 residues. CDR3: CASSKDRGSYNPPLHF. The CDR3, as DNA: TGTGCCAGCAGCAAGGACAGGGGATCCTATAATCCACCCCTCCACTTT.

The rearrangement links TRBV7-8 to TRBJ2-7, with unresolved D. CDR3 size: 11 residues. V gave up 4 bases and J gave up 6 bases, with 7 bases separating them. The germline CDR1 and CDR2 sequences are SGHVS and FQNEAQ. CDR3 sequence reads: CASSSYPEQYF. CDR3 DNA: TGTGCCAGCAGCTCCTATCCCGAGCAGTACTTC.

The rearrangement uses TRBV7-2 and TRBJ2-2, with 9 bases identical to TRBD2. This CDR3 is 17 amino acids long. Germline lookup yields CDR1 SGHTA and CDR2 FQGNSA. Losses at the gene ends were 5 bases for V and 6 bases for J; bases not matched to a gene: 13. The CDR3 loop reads CASSPLGEREVSGELFF. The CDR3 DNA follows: TGTGCCAGCAGCCCCCTCGGAGAGCGGGAGGTGTCCGGGGAGCTGTTTTTT. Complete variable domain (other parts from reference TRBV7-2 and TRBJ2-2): GAGVSQSPSNKVTEKGKDVELRCDPISGHTALYWYRQSLGQGLEFLIYFQGNSAPDKSGLPSDRFSAERTGGSVSTLTIQRTQQEDSAVYLCASSPLGEREVSGELFFGEGSRLTVL.

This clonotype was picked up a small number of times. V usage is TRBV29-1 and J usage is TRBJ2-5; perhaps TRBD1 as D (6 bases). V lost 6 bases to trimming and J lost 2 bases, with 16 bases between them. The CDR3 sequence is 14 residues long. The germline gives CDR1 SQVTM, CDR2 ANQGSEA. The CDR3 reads CSVRGRQVQETQYF. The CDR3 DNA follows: TGCAGCGTGAGAGGCAGACAGGTACAAGAGACCCAGTACTTC.

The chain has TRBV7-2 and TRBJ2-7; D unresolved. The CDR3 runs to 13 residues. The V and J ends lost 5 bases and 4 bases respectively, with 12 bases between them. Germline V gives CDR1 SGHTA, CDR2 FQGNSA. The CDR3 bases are TGTGCCAGCAGCCGAAACCCACGATACGAGCAGTACTTC. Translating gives CASSRNPRYEQYF.

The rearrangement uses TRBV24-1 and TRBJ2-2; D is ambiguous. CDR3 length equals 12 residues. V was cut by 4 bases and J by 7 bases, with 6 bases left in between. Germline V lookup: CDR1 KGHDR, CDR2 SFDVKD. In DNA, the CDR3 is TGTGCCACCAGTGACCCACTCGGGGAGCTGTTTTTT. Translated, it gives CATSDPLGELFF.

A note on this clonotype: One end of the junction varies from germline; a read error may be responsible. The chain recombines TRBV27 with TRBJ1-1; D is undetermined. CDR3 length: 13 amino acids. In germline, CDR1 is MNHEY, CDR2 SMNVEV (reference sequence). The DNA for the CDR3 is TGTGCCAGCAGTTTTAACCCTGTGCCCCAGCTTGTCTTT. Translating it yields CASSFNPVPQLVF.

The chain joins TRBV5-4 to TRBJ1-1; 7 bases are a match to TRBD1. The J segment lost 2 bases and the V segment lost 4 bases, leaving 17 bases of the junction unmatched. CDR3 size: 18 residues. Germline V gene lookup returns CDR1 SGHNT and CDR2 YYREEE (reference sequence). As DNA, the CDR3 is TGTGCCAGCAGCGGGACTTCCATTGGGACAGCCATCAACACTGAAGCTTTCTTT. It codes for CASSGTSIGTAINTEAFF. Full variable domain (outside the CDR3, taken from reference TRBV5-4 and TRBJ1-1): ETGVTQSPTHLIKTRGQQVTLRCSSQSGHNTVSWYQQALGQGPQFIFQYYREEENGRGNFPPRFSGLQFPNYSSELNVNALELDDSALYLCASSGTSIGTAINTEAFFGQGTRLTVV.

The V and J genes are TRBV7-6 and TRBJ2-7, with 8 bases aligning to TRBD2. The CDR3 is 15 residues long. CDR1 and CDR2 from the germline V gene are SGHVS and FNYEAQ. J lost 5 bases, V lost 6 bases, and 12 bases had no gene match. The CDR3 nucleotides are TGTGCCAGCAGTACATCCGGGACTAGTCTCCACGAGCAGTACTTC. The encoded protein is CASSTSGTSLHEQYF.

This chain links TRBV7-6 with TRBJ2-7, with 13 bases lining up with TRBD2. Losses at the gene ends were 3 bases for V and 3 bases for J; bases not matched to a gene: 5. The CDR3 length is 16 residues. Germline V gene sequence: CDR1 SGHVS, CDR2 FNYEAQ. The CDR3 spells CASSLGTSGIFYEQYF. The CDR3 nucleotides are TGTGCCAGCAGCTTGGGGACTAGCGGGATATTCTACGAGCAGTACTTC.

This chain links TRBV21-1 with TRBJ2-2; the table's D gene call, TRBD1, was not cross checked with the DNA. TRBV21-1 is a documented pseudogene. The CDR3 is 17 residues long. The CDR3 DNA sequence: TGTGCCAGCAGCAAACGATCAGGGGGCGAGAACACCGGGGAGCTGTTTTTT. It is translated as CASSKRSGGENTGELFF.

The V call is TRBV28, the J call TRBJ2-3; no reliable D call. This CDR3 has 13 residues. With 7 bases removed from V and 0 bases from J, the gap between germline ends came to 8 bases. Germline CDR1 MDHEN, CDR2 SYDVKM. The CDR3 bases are TGTGCCAGCAATGGATTTAGCACAGATACGCAGTATTTT. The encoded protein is CASNGFSTDTQYF.

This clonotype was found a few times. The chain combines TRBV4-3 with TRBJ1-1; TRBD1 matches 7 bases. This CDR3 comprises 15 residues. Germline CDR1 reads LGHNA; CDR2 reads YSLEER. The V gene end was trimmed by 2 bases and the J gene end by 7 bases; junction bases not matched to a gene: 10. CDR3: CASSQSRQGGGEAFF. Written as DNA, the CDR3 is TGCGCCAGCAGCCAATCCCGACAGGGAGGAGGTGAAGCTTTCTTT.

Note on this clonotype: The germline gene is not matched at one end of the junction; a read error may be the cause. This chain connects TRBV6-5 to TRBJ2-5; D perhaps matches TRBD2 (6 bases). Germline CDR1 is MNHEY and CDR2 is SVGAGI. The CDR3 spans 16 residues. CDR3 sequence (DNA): TGTGCCAGCAGTTACTCTTCAGTTCGGGGGTTGGAGACCCAGCACTTC. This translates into CASSYSSVRGLETQHF.

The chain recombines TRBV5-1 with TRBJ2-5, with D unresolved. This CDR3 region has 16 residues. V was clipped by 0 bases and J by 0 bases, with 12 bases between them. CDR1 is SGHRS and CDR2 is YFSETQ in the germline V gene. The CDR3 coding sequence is TGCGCCAGCAGCTTGGAGCCAGCCACTAACCAAGAGACCCAGTACTTC. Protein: CASSLEPATNQETQYF. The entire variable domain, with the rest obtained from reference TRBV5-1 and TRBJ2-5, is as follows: KAGVTQTPRYLIKTRGQQVTLSCSPISGHRSVSWYQQTPGQGLQFLFEYFSETQRNKGNFPGRFSGRQFSNSRSEMNVSTLELGDSALYLCASSLEPATNQETQYFGPGTRLLVL.

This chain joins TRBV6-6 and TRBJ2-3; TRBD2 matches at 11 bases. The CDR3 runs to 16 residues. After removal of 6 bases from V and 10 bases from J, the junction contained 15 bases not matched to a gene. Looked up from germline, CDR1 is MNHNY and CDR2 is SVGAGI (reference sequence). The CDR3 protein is CASSLYSGGAGFAQYF. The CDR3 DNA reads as TGTGCCAGCAGCCTCTATAGCGGGGGGGCTGGGTTTGCGCAGTATTTT.

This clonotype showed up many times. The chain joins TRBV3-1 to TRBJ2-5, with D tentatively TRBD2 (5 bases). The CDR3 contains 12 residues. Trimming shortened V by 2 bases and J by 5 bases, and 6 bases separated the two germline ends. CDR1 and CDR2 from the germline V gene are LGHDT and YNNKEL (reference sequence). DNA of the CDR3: TGTGCCAGCAGCCAAACGGGGGAGACCCAGTACTTC. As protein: CASSQTGETQYF.

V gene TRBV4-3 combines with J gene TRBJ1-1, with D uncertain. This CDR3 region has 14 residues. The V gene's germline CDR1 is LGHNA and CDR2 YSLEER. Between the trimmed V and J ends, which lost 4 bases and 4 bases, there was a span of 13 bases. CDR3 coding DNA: TGCGCCAGCAGCCGCGAATTGGGGAGCACTGAAGCTTTCTTT. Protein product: CASSRELGSTEAFF.

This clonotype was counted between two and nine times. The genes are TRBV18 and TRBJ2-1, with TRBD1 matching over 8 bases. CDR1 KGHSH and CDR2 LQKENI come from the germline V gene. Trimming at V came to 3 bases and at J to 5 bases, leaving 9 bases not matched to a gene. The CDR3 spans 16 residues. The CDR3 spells CASSPTDRGDHNEQFF. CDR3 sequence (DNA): TGTGCCAGCTCACCTACCGACAGGGGAGATCACAATGAGCAGTTCTTC.

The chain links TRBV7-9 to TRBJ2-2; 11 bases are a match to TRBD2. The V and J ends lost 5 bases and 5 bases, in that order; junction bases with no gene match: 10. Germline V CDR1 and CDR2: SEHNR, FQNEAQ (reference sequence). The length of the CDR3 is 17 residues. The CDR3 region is CASSRGLAEYLTGELFF. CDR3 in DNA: TGTGCCAGCAGCAGGGGACTAGCGGAATACTTAACCGGGGAGCTGTTTTTT. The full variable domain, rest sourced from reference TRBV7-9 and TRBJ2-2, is DTGVSQNPRHKITKRGQNVTFRCDPISEHNRLYWYRQTLGQGPEFLTYFQNEAQLEKSRLLSDRFSAERPKGSFSTLEIQRTEQGDSAMYLCASSRGLAEYLTGELFFGEGSRLTVL.

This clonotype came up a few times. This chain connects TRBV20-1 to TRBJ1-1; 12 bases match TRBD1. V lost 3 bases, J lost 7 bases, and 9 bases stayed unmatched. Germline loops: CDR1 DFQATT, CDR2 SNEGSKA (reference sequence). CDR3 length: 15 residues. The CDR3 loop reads CSARGQGALVGEAFF. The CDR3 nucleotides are TGCAGTGCTAGGGGACAGGGGGCGTTAGTAGGTGAAGCTTTCTTT.

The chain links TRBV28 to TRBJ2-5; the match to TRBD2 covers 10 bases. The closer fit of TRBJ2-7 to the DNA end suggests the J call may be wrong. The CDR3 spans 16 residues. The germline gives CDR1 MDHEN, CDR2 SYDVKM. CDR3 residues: CASSQLAGRVDYEQYF. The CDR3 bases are TGTGCCAGCAGTCAACTAGCGGGGAGGGTGGACTACGAGCAGTACTTC.

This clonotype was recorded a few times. The CDR3 here is CASTSLGLQETQYF. The CDR3 region has the DNA TGTGCCAGCACCTCTTTGGGACTCCAAGAGACCCAGTACTTC. This chain joins TRBV12-3 or TRBV12-4 and TRBJ2-5, with D possibly being TRBD2 (6 bases). This CDR3 spans 14 amino acids. Trimming took off 7 bases at V and 1 base at J, with 13 bases between the two ends.

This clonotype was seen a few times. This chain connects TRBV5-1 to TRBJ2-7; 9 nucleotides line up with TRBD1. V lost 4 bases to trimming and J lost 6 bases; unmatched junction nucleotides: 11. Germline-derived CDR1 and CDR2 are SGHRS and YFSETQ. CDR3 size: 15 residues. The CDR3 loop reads CASSLVPGQGREQYF. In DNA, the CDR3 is TGCGCCAGCAGCCTTGTACCGGGACAGGGTCGCGAGCAGTACTTC.

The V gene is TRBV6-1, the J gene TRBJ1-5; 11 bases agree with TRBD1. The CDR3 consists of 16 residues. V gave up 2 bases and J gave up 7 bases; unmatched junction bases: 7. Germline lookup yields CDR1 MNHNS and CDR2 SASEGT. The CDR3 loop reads CASSEMGQGGGQPQHF. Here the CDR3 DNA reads TGTGCCAGCAGTGAAATGGGACAGGGGGGCGGACAGCCCCAGCATTTT.

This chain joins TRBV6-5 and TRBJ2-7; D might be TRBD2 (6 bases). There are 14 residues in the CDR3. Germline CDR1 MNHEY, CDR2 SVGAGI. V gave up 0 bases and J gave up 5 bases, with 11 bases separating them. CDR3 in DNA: TGTGCCAGCAGTTACTCGGGGGGAGTCGACGAGCAGTACTTC. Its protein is CASSYSGGVDEQYF.

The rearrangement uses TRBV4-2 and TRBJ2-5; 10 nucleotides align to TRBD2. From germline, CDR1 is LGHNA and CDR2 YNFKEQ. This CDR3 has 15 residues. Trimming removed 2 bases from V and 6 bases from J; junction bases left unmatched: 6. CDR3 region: CASSQWEREGQTQYF. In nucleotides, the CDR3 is TGTGCCAGCAGCCAATGGGAGCGGGAGGGACAGACCCAGTACTTC.

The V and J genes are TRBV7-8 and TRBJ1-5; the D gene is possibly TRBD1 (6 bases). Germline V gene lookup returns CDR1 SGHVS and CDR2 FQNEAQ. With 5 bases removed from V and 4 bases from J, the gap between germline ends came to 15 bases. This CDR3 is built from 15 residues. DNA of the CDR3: TGTGCCAGCAGCCTTAACAGGGTACCGAATCAGCCCCAGCATTTT. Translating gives CASSLNRVPNQPQHF.

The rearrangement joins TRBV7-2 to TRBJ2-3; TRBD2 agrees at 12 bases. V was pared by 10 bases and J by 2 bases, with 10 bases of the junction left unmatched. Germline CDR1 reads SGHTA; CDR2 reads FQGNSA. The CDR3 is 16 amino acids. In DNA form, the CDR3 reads TGTGCCACCACGACTAGCGGGAGTTCTTTCACAGATACGCAGTATTTT. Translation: CATTTSGSSFTDTQYF.

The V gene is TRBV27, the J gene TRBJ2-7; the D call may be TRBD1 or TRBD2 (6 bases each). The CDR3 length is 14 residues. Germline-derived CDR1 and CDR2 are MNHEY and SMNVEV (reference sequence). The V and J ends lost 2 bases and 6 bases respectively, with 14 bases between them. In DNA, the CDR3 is TGTGCCAGCAGTTTACGGGGGCGCTTATGCGAGCAGTACTTC. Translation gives CASSLRGRLCEQYF.